The rows below give T cell receptor beta chains drawn from one sample of a study of blood T cell repertoires in COVID-19. Using immunoSEQ multiplex PCR, the repertoire was profiled, and TCRdb retains in-frame clones only, with some absent. Of approximately 200,000 clones in the sample, around 90% were seen once. Sequences were obtained from PBMCs or T cells enriched from blood (not recorded which). These receptors came from a man aged 30 to 39 who had recovered from COVID-19. CDR3s include the opening cysteine and the closing phenylalanine or tryptophan. Fields, in order: clone size, V gene, D gene, J gene, CDR3 DNA, CDR3 protein. The D gene is left open where the match is weak. Size tells how often a clone was seen (once, few, many) or the class of an expanded clone, and some rows leave it out.

abundance: .; v_gene: TRBV6-6; d_gene: TRBD2; j_gene: TRBJ2-3; CDR3nt: TGTGCCAGCAGTCGTCATGGGACTAGCGGGAGTCTCACAGATACGCAGTATTTT; CDR3aa: CASSRHGTSGSLTDTQYF
abundance: .; v_gene: TRBV5-1; d_gene: .; j_gene: TRBJ1-5; CDR3nt: TGCGCCAGCAGCTTGTCGGGGTTCAATCAGCCCCAGCATTTT; CDR3aa: CASSLSGFNQPQHF
abundance: .; v_gene: TRBV5-5; d_gene: TRBD1; j_gene: TRBJ2-3; CDR3nt: TGTGCCAGCAGCTTGCAGGGGGCAACGGCAGATACGCAGTATTTT; CDR3aa: CASSLQGATADTQYF
abundance: .; v_gene: TRBV5-1; d_gene: .; j_gene: TRBJ2-5; CDR3nt: TGCGCCAGCAGCCCAGCCACGGACAGTAAAGAGACCCAGTACTTC; CDR3aa: CASSPATDSKETQYF
abundance: .; v_gene: TRBV9; d_gene: .; j_gene: TRBJ2-2; CDR3nt: TGTGCCAGCAGCGGTAACAGCCACACCGGGGAGCTGTTTTTT; CDR3aa: CASSGNSHTGELFF
abundance: few; v_gene: TRBV11-2; d_gene: .; j_gene: TRBJ1-5; CDR3nt: TGTGCCAGCCAGAGACAGATAGGGCAGCCCCAGCATTTT; CDR3aa: CASQRQIGQPQHF
abundance: .; v_gene: TRBV18; d_gene: .; j_gene: TRBJ1-6; CDR3nt: TGTGCCAGCTCACCTCCCCTCAATTCACCCCTCCACTTT; CDR3aa: CASSPPLNSPLHF
abundance: .; v_gene: TRBV4-3; d_gene: .; j_gene: TRBJ2-7; CDR3nt: TGCGCCAGCAGCCAAGAGCCTCCTTGGACACTTACAAGCTCCTACGAGCAGTACTTC; CDR3aa: CASSQEPPWTLTSSYEQYF
abundance: .; v_gene: TRBV19; d_gene: .; j_gene: TRBJ1-5; CDR3nt: TGTGCCAGTAGTATGGGGGGGGGATACACCAATCAGCCCCAGCATTTT; CDR3aa: CASSMGGGYTNQPQHF
abundance: .; v_gene: TRBV30; d_gene: .; j_gene: TRBJ1-4; CDR3nt: TGTGCCTGGACGACACGAGAAGGCCAAAAACTGTTTTTT; CDR3aa: CAWTTREGQKLFF
abundance: .; v_gene: TRBV10-3; d_gene: .; j_gene: TRBJ1-1; CDR3nt: TGTGCCATCAGGGGGGAGGGGGAAGCTTTCTTT; CDR3aa: CAIRGEGEAFF
abundance: .; v_gene: TRBV24-1; d_gene: .; j_gene: TRBJ2-7; CDR3nt: TGTGCCACCAGTGATCCAAACGGACAGCGCCCCTACGAGCAGTACTTC; CDR3aa: CATSDPNGQRPYEQYF
abundance: .; v_gene: TRBV9; d_gene: .; j_gene: TRBJ1-2; CDR3nt: TGTGCCAGCAGCGTGGGAGGGGCCGACTTCGAATTC; CDR3aa: CASSVGGADFEF
abundance: .; v_gene: TRBV28; d_gene: .; j_gene: TRBJ1-2; CDR3nt: TGTGCCAGCACCACTCCTGGGAGGGGATCTCGGTATGGCTACACCTTC; CDR3aa: CASTTPGRGSRYGYTF
abundance: .; v_gene: TRBV4-1; d_gene: TRBD1; j_gene: TRBJ1-2; CDR3nt: TGCGCCAGCAGCCATCCTCAAGCCGAGGGACAGCTGAGGGGCTACACCTTC; CDR3aa: CASSHPQAEGQLRGYTF
abundance: .; v_gene: TRBV11-2; d_gene: .; j_gene: TRBJ1-5; CDR3nt: TGTGCCAGCAGCTTAGGACAGACCTCGCAGCCCCAGCATTTT; CDR3aa: CASSLGQTSQPQHF
abundance: .; v_gene: TRBV11-2; d_gene: .; j_gene: TRBJ2-5; CDR3nt: TGTGCCAGCAGCCCCTCACAGGGTACGGAGACCCAGTACTTC; CDR3aa: CASSPSQGTETQYF
abundance: .; v_gene: TRBV27; d_gene: .; j_gene: TRBJ1-1; CDR3nt: TGTGCCAGCAGTTTATCGTCGGACACTGAAGCTTTCTTT; CDR3aa: CASSLSSDTEAFF
abundance: few; v_gene: TRBV28; d_gene: TRBD1; j_gene: TRBJ2-3; CDR3nt: TGTGCCAGCAGTGCGGACAGGCCGCAGGATACGCAGTATTTT; CDR3aa: CASSADRPQDTQYF